This TCR beta chain derives from a study of T cells after yellow fever vaccination. Germline CDR1 and CDR2: SGDLS and YYNGEE. The V end lost 0 bases, the J end lost 2 bases, and 5 bases lay between the germline ends. The CDR3 consists of 13 residues. A single record per CDR3 protein comes from TCRdb applying MiXCR to the 5' RACE reads. The sample shows more than 300,000 distinct CDR3 sequences, around 7% of them seen only once. This clonotype appeared many times. The chain couples TRBV9 to TRBJ1-2; a possible D gene is TRBD1 (5 bases). This receptor was obtained from a man aged 18 to 30 who received the YFV17D yellow fever vaccine. The sample was PBMCs, taken roughly 45 days after the first yellow fever vaccination. The CDR3 nucleotides read TGTGCCAGCAGCGTAGCAGGGAACTATGGCTACACCTTC. This gives the protein CASSVAGNYGYTF.